This entry lists 13 T cell receptor beta chains sequenced from one sample in a study of Ad26.COV2.S vaccination and SARS-CoV-2 variants. Treatment: over 15 received Ad26.COV2.S at low or high dose, single or two shots; several received placebo; per-sample allocation not given. Repertoires come from day 63 after the first vaccine or placebo injection. Sequencing used immunoSEQ multiplex PCR; TCRdb keeps in-frame clones, though not all of them. In the table there are about 350,000 clones, around 90% of which are singletons. The sample consisted of peripheral blood, taken in a trial of Ad26.COV2.S vaccine versus placebo. These receptors were collected from a person between 18 and 60 years old who received the Ad26.COV2.S COVID-19 vaccine or a placebo.

The rearrangement joins TRBV9 to TRBJ2-7, with a possible D match to TRBD2 (6 bases). CDR3 length: 15 amino acids. Germline V CDR1 and CDR2: SGDLS, YYNGEE. V gave up 1 base and J gave up 0 bases, with 11 bases separating them. This CDR3 reads CASSVLGDSSYEQYF. Written as DNA, the CDR3 is TGTGCCAGCAGCGTACTCGGGGACTCCTCCTACGAGCAGTACTTC.

The DNA for the CDR3 is TGTGCCAGCGGGGGGACAGGGGATATTCGGGGCTACACCTTC. Translation: CASGGTGDIRGYTF. J is TRBJ1-2 and V is TRBV28, with 10 bases lining up with TRBD1. V dropped 8 bases and J dropped 8; count of bases not matched to a gene: 11. CDR3 size: 14 residues. In germline, CDR1 is MDHEN, CDR2 SYDVKM.

The rearrangement uses TRBV12-5 and TRBJ2-5; D uncertain. V was cut by 2 bases and J by 4 bases, with 5 bases left in between. CDR1 LGHNT and CDR2 FRNRAP come from the germline V gene. This CDR3 contains 12 residues. The CDR3 DNA is TGTGCTAGTGGTTTGCTCCCAGAGACCCAGTACTTC. This encodes CASGLLPETQYF.

This chain joins TRBV5-1 and TRBJ2-1; unclear D gene. The CDR3 runs 12 residues. Germline CDR1 and CDR2: SGHRS and YFSETQ. Trimming cost V 3 bases and J 9 bases, with 10 bases left between them. CDR3 in DNA: TGCGCCAGCAGCTGGGGTCGCGGTGAGCAGTTCTTC. The encoded protein is CASSWGRGEQFF.

V usage is TRBV3-1 (or the pseudogene TRBV3-2) and J usage is TRBJ2-7; no reliable D call. Trimming took off 3 bases at V and 6 bases at J, with 18 bases between the two ends. The CDR3 totals 15 residues. Germline assignment: CDR1 LGHDT and CDR2 YNNKEL (reference sequence). The CDR3 is CASSQIWSDWGEQYF. CDR3 DNA: TGTGCCAGCAGCCAGATCTGGTCCGACTGGGGCGAGCAGTACTTC.

V is TRBV6-5 and J is TRBJ2-7, with D unresolved. The CDR3 extends over 16 amino acids. The germline gives CDR1 MNHEY, CDR2 SVGAGI. The ends were cut back, 0 bases at V and 2 bases at J, with 14 bases in the middle. The CDR3 sequence is CASSYSIGGVTYEQYF. CDR3 sequence (DNA): TGTGCCAGCAGTTACTCGATCGGTGGGGTTACCTACGAGCAGTACTTC.

The genes are TRBV6-5 and TRBJ2-7; TRBD2 matches at 8 bases. This CDR3 contains 14 residues. Germline lookup yields CDR1 MNHEY and CDR2 SVGAGI. The ends lost 7 bases at V and 3 bases at J; junction bases unmatched: 8. This CDR3 reads CASTLSGSSYEQYF. DNA of the CDR3: TGTGCCAGCACCCTGAGCGGGAGCAGCTACGAGCAGTACTTC.

The chain couples TRBV27 to TRBJ2-3, with D unresolved. The CDR3 consists of 18 residues. V was pared by 5 bases and J by 0 bases, with 21 bases between. Per germline, CDR1 MNHEY and CDR2 SMNVEV (reference sequence). The CDR3 loop reads CASSLTDRTLTSTDTQYF. CDR3 bases: TGTGCCAGCAGTCTCACAGATCGGACGCTAACTAGCACAGATACGCAGTATTTT.

The rearrangement links TRBV3-1 (or the pseudogene TRBV3-2) to TRBJ2-5; TRBD1 matches 9 bases. Trimming took 0 bases from V and 1 from J; bases not matched to a gene: 18. The CDR3 spans 21 residues. Per germline, CDR1 LGHDT and CDR2 YNNKEL (reference sequence). DNA for the CDR3: TGTGCCAGCAGCCAAGATCGGGCGTCTGGGACAGGGAGTGGTGTCCAAGAGACCCAGTACTTC. Protein: CASSQDRASGTGSGVQETQYF.

The J gene is TRBJ2-1, the V gene TRBV10-3; D gene uncertain. CDR1 and CDR2 (germline): ENHRY, SYGVKD. The CDR3 is made up of 14 amino acids. The V gene lost 2 bases and the J gene lost 0 bases, with 5 bases spanning the gap. Written as DNA, the CDR3 is TGTGCCATCAGTGAGCTGAGCTCCTACAATGAGCAGTTCTTC. It yields the protein CAISELSSYNEQFF.

This chain uses TRBV24-1 with TRBJ2-2; no firm D call. There are 11 residues in the CDR3. V shed 8 bases and J shed 8 bases, with 8 bases lying between them. Germline V gene sequence: CDR1 KGHDR, CDR2 SFDVKD. The CDR3 nucleotides are TGTGCCACCATGGGTTCTGGGGAGCTGTTTTTT. Translated, it gives CATMGSGELFF.

This clone was seen a single time. The chain joins TRBV28 to TRBJ1-5, with D hard to call. Trimming took 3 bases from V and 7 from J, leaving 25 bases between them. The CDR3 totals 18 residues. Germline lookup yields CDR1 MDHEN and CDR2 SYDVKM. The CDR3 sequence is CASSFGRGVKTVEQPQHF. The CDR3 bases are TGTGCCAGCAGTTTTGGCCGCGGGGTAAAGACCGTGGAGCAGCCCCAGCATTTT.

The V call is TRBV4-1, the J call TRBJ2-7; D is ambiguous. V lost 0 bases to trimming and J lost 0 bases, with 6 bases between them. The CDR3 consists of 14 residues. CDR1 is MGHRA and CDR2 is YSYEKL in the germline V gene. CDR3 region: CASSQDPSSYEQYF. The CDR3 bases are TGCGCCAGCAGCCAAGATCCCAGCTCCTACGAGCAGTACTTC.